Sequencing of this TCR beta chain was carried out in a study of spatial heterogeneity in lung cancer. Study conclusions and caveats: Counts of expanded intratumoral alpha and beta TCRs tracked tumor mutation counts. Sequencing reached an estimated coverage of tumor T cells that was only 5.5% to 7% for alpha chains and approximately 13% for beta chains.

V lost 0 bases to trimming and J lost 3 bases; unmatched junction nucleotides: 6. The V gene's germline CDR1 is SGDLS and CDR2 YYNGEE. The CDR3 totals 16 residues. TCRdb recomputed calls from the 5' RACE reads with MiXCR, one row per CDR3 protein. The sample lists some 13,000 distinct CDR3 sequences; about 4% were seen once. Stated time point: sample taken at primary tumor resection. From tumor, nontumor lung or frozen PBMC, whole RNA was taken unsorted for sequencing. This clonotype appeared many times. Its antigen is still unknown. The specimen was lung tumor tissue, collected at surgery. The V and J genes are TRBV9 and TRBJ2-3; TRBD1 matches 8 bases. This clonotype was obtained from a male donor with early-stage non-small cell lung cancer. CDR3 region: CASSVGGRGLTDTQYF. The DNA of the CDR3 is TGTGCCAGCAGCGTAGGGGGCAGGGGGCTGACAGATACGCAGTATTTT. Drawing the rest from reference TRBV9 and TRBJ2-3, the complete variable domain is DSGVTQTPKHLITATGQRVTLRCSPRSGDLSVYWYQQSLDQGLQFLIQYYNGEERAKGNILERFSAQQFPDLHSELNLSSLELGDSALYFCASSVGGRGLTDTQYFGPGTRLTVL.